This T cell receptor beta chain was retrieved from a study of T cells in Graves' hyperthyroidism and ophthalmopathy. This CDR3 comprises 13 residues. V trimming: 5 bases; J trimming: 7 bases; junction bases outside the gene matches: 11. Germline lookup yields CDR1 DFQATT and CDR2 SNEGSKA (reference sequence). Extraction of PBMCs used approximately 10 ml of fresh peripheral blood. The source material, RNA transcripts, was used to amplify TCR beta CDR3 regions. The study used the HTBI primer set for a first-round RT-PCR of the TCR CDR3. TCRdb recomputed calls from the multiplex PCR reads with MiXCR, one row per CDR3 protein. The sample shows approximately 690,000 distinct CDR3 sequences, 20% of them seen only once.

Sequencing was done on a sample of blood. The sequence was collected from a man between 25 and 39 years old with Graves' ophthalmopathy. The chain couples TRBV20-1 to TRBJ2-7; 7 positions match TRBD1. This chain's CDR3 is CSARPGQKYEQYF. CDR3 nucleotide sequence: TGCAGTGCTCGTCCGGGACAGAAATATGAGCAGTACTTC.